The clone carrying this T cell receptor (beta chain) was observed at least ten times. The antigen is unknown. This entry belongs to a study of HIV-infected patients and healthy controls. Overall study context: Total CDR3 counts per chain did not differ significantly between patients and controls.

V was clipped by 6 bases and J by 13 bases, with 22 bases between them. There are 14 residues in the CDR3. Notes on the study in general: During therapy, HIV-associated CDR3s fell significantly in frequency, while CMV-associated CDR3s did not change significantly.

All unsorted peripheral T cells were captured because whole blood was used without fractionation. Alpha and beta constant-region primers primed reverse transcription of about 0.5 ug RNA. Each of the alpha and beta chains got its own library through chain-specific third strand synthesis with indices. TCRdb reanalysed the 5' RACE reads using MiXCR and keeps one entry per CDR3 protein. The sample gives several thousand distinct CDR3 sequences, 9.3% of which show up once; more than 15% is in the top ten. The material was blood, obtained before antiretroviral therapy. The chain has TRBV12-3 or TRBV12-4 and TRBJ1-5; no clear D. The TCR comes from an adult with HIV infection. Here the CDR3 reads CASSLTFGDFSQHF. Here the CDR3 DNA reads TGTGCCAGCAGCCTGACCTTCGGGGATTTTAGTCAGCATTTT.